Listed here are 23 T cell receptor beta chains from one sample, sequenced in a study of CD8 T cells in ankylosing spondylitis. TCRdb fed the 5' RACE reads into MiXCR, producing one record per CDR3 protein. The sample has about 190,000 distinct CDR3 sequences, 13% seen once; the top ten hold more than 9.5%. Sequencing was done on a sample of blood, either unsorted or a sorted T cell fraction (not recorded which). These receptors originate from a female donor with ankylosing spondylitis or in good health (not recorded which).

This clonotype was seen ten or more times. The chain has TRBV10-2 and TRBJ2-1; D is perhaps TRBD2 (6 bases). Trimming left V 3 bases short and J 3 bases short, with 9 bases between. Per the germline V gene, CDR1 is WSHSY and CDR2 is SAAADI. The CDR3 is 14 amino acids. The CDR3 DNA reads as TGCGCCAGCAGTGATAACGGGGGCTACAATGAGCAGTTCTTC. Protein: CASSDNGGYNEQFF.

This clonotype was observed many times. It is likely a read error, because the conserved phenylalanine at the end of the CDR3 is missing. It is unclear where the CDR3 begins or ends on the DNA, so no DNA is shown, and the CDR3 is as TCRdb lists it. V is TRBV27 and J is TRBJ2-3; TRBD1, as called in the table, went unchecked against the DNA. The CDR3 spans 11 residues, counting both ends. Per germline, CDR1 MNHEY and CDR2 SMNVEV (reference sequence). The CDR3 reads CANNNPPHTTS.

This clonotype was picked up a small number of times. This chain joins TRBV12-5 and TRBJ1-4, with D possibly being TRBD1 (5 bases). CDR1 is LGHNT, CDR2 FRNRAP, per germline. CDR3 length equals 14 residues. V shed 6 bases and J shed 2 bases, with 10 bases lying between them. The CDR3 region is CASGGPGTNEKLFF. As DNA, the CDR3 is TGTGCTAGTGGGGGGCCGGGGACTAATGAAAAACTGTTTTTT.

This clonotype was seen repeatedly, ten times or more. The chain recombines TRBV4-3 with TRBJ1-2; the D gene is possibly TRBD1 (6 bases). V was trimmed by 0 bases and J by 4 bases, leaving 12 bases between them. The CDR3 extends over 15 amino acids. The germline gives CDR1 LGHNA, CDR2 YSLEER. The CDR3 sequence is CASSQDQQGVYGYTF. CDR3 nucleotide sequence: TGCGCCAGCAGCCAAGATCAACAGGGAGTCTATGGCTACACCTTC.

The chain has TRBV20-1 and TRBJ2-5, with D unresolved. There are 13 residues in the CDR3. With 5 bases removed from V and 5 bases from J, the gap between germline ends came to 15 bases. The V gene's germline CDR1 is DFQATT and CDR2 SNEGSKA (reference sequence). In DNA, the CDR3 is TGCAGTGCTCATGACCAGATGGGGGAGACCCAGTACTTC. It codes for CSAHDQMGETQYF.

This clonotype was seen only a few times. The chain links TRBV7-6 to TRBJ2-6; possibly TRBD1 for D (5 bases). The CDR3 is made up of 16 amino acids. The V and J ends lost 5 bases and 0 bases respectively, with 11 bases between them. Germline V gene lookup returns CDR1 SGHVS and CDR2 FNYEAQ. In nucleotides, the CDR3 is TGTGCCAGCAGCCTCTACAGGAACTCTGGGGCCAACGTCCTGACTTTC. Its protein product is CASSLYRNSGANVLTF.

This clonotype was observed many times. The chain couples TRBV28 to TRBJ2-5; 7 bases align to TRBD1. The junction had 5 bases not matched to a gene; V was cut back by 1 base and J by 3 bases. The CDR3 extends over 15 amino acids. Germline values: CDR1 MDHEN, CDR2 SYDVKM. The CDR3 region has the DNA TGTGCCAGCAGTTTATACGGAGACAGGGAAGAGACCCAGTACTTC. Its translation: CASSLYGDREETQYF.

The J gene is TRBJ2-2, the V gene TRBV6-2 or TRBV6-3, with D possibly being TRBD1 or TRBD2 (5 bases each). This CDR3 region has 14 residues. Germline CDR1 reads MNHEY; CDR2 reads SVGEGT. V lost 2 bases and J 2 bases, leaving 6 bases between the germline ends. The CDR3 coding sequence is TGTGCCAGCAGTTACGGGGGTAACACCGGGGAGCTGTTTTTT. The encoded protein is CASSYGGNTGELFF.

The table lists this clonotype with many counts. This chain links TRBV3-1 with TRBJ2-2; possible D gene TRBD1, 6 bases. V was shortened by 1 base and J by 4 bases, with 13 bases between the two germline ends. CDR1 and CDR2 from the germline V gene are LGHDT and YNNKEL (reference sequence). This CDR3 comprises 16 residues. The CDR3 spells CASSQGRGPLTGELFF. The CDR3 nucleotides read TGTGCCAGCAGCCAAGGCAGGGGCCCACTCACCGGGGAGCTGTTTTTT.

This clonotype was seen many times. The chain uses TRBV18 and TRBJ2-1; D unclear. Per the germline V gene, CDR1 is KGHSH and CDR2 is LQKENI. The V and J ends lost 2 bases and 2 bases respectively, with 7 bases between them. The CDR3 is 14 residues long. The CDR3 DNA reads as TGTGCCAGCTCACCAGAGGCAGCCTACAATGAGCAGTTCTTC. Amino acids: CASSPEAAYNEQFF.

This clonotype was counted between two and nine times. This chain uses TRBV5-1 with TRBJ2-2; tentatively, D is TRBD1 (6 bases). Looked up from germline, CDR1 is SGHRS and CDR2 is YFSETQ. V lost 5 bases and J lost 0, with 11 bases in between. The CDR3 loop spans 15 amino acids. The DNA of the CDR3 is TGCGCCAGCAGACTGGACAGCCCGAACACCGGGGAGCTGTTTTTT. Residues: CASRLDSPNTGELFF.

This clonotype was counted at least ten times. J is TRBJ1-2 and V is TRBV5-1; D unclear. V dropped 0 bases and J dropped 6 bases, with 12 bases sitting between them. Germline assignment: CDR1 SGHRS and CDR2 YFSETQ. The CDR3 runs 14 residues. For the CDR3, the DNA is TGCGCCAGCAGCTTGGGCAATCGAGTTGATGGCTACACCTTC. Its translation is CASSLGNRVDGYTF.

This chain joins TRBV5-4 and TRBJ2-7; D is possibly TRBD1 (6 bases). Trimming stripped 0 bases from V and 0 bases from J, with 10 bases between. Germline values: CDR1 SGHNT, CDR2 YYREEE (reference sequence). The length of the CDR3 is 15 residues. The CDR3 is CASSLATGSSYEQYF. The CDR3 region has the DNA TGTGCCAGCAGCTTGGCCACAGGGAGCTCCTACGAGCAGTACTTC.

The V and J genes are TRBV29-1 and TRBJ2-5; the match to TRBD2 covers 9 bases. CDR1 and CDR2 (germline): SQVTM, ANQGSEA. V shed 7 bases, J shed 5 bases, and the junction held 11 bases outside the gene matches. The CDR3 loop spans 14 amino acids. CDR3: CSGGAGGLRETQYF. The CDR3, as DNA: TGCAGCGGAGGAGCGGGAGGTCTTCGGGAGACCCAGTACTTC.

In this sample, this clonotype turned up many times. V usage is TRBV18 and J usage is TRBJ1-1; TRBD1 is a possible D gene (5 bases). Germline CDR1 is KGHSH and CDR2 is LQKENI. V was clipped by 4 bases and J by 5 bases, with 14 bases between them. This CDR3 has 14 residues. This CDR3 is CASSLPGRRTEAFF. DNA of the CDR3: TGTGCCAGCTCACTCCCGGGGCGACGGACTGAAGCTTTCTTT.

There are many counts of this clonotype. The chain recombines TRBV28 with TRBJ2-7, with TRBD1 matching over 8 bases. With V trimmed by 4 bases and J by 0 bases, 5 bases remained unmatched. Germline-derived CDR1 and CDR2 are MDHEN and SYDVKM. There are 15 residues in the CDR3. The CDR3 loop reads CASSSGQGYSYEQYF. The CDR3, as DNA: TGTGCCAGCAGTTCCGGACAGGGATACTCCTACGAGCAGTACTTC.

This clonotype was observed at least ten times. The gene calls are TRBV20-1 and TRBJ2-2; D ambiguous. Germline loops: CDR1 DFQATT, CDR2 SNEGSKA (reference sequence). This CDR3 is built from 14 residues. V was trimmed by 3 bases and J by 0 bases, leaving 8 bases between them. Written as DNA, the CDR3 is TGCAGTGCTAGCTCAGAAGCGAACACCGGGGAGCTGTTTTTT. Its translation is CSASSEANTGELFF.

This clonotype was recorded at least ten times. The J gene is TRBJ2-5, the V gene TRBV3-1; 7 bases match TRBD2. Trimming cost V 1 base and J 0 bases; bases outside gene matches: 8. The CDR3 runs 17 residues. CDR1 and CDR2 (germline): LGHDT, YNNKEL (reference sequence). The CDR3 reads CASSQGSLADYQETQYF. DNA of the CDR3: TGTGCCAGCAGCCAAGGGAGTCTAGCGGACTACCAAGAGACCCAGTACTTC.

There are many counts of this clonotype. The V gene is TRBV27, the J gene TRBJ1-1; D is unresolved. The V and J ends lost 6 bases and 5 bases respectively, with 13 bases between them. CDR3 length: 13 amino acids. CDR1 is MNHEY and CDR2 is SMNVEV in the germline V gene (reference sequence). The CDR3 protein is CASSYSTGTEAFF. CDR3 bases: TGTGCCAGCAGCTATTCCACCGGGACTGAAGCTTTCTTT.

This clonotype appeared many times. The rearrangement links TRBV27 to TRBJ1-1; tentative D call: TRBD1 (5 bases). The V gene's germline CDR1 is MNHEY and CDR2 SMNVEV (reference sequence). Trimming took off 1 base at V and 0 bases at J, with 6 bases between the two ends. The CDR3 runs 14 residues. The CDR3 region is CASSLYRMNTEAFF. CDR3 nucleotide sequence: TGTGCCAGCAGTTTATACAGGATGAACACTGAAGCTTTCTTT.

There are many counts of this clonotype. V and J are TRBV12-3 or TRBV12-4 and TRBJ1-1; D possibly corresponds to TRBD1 (6 bases). CDR3 length: 14 residues. Deletions cut 6 bases from V and 4 bases from J, with 15 bases between. CDR3 protein: CASRPNSGVTEAFF. CDR3 in DNA: TGTGCCAGCAGACCTAACTCAGGGGTCACTGAAGCTTTCTTT.

This clonotype was seen a handful of times. This chain connects TRBV19 to TRBJ2-3; D possibly corresponds to TRBD2 (5 bases). The V and J ends lost 8 bases and 0 bases respectively, with 9 bases between them. The germline CDR1 and CDR2 sequences are LNHDA and SQIVND (reference sequence). The CDR3 has 13 amino acids. The CDR3 sequence is CASRLASTDTQYF. CDR3 DNA: TGTGCCAGTCGCCTAGCTAGCACAGATACGCAGTATTTT.

About this clonotype: No conserved phenylalanine or tryptophan is present at the end of the CDR3, so a read error is the likely explanation. The V call is TRBV25-1, the J call TRBJ1-1, with D unclear. Per the germline V gene, CDR1 is MGHDK and CDR2 is SYGVNS. Trimming stripped 3 bases from V and 10 bases from J, with 18 bases between. This CDR3 region has 14 residues. The CDR3 sequence: CASSDPGRGGGAFS. DNA of the CDR3: TGTGCCAGCAGTGACCCAGGACGGGGTGGAGGAGCTTTCTCT.